This T cell receptor beta chain stems from a study of CD8 T cells in Susac syndrome. High-throughput TCR beta sequencing covered peripheral CD8+ and CD4+ T cells. FACS enriched CD8+ TEMRA cells, while bulk CD8+ and CD4+ were negatively isolated. This CDR3 region has 15 residues. Germline V gene sequence: CDR1 DFQATT, CDR2 SNEGSKA (reference sequence). V shed 5 bases, J shed 3 bases, and the junction held 11 bases outside the gene matches. With random hexamers, reverse transcription was performed on roughly 0.5 to 1 ug of RNA. Amplification of TCR beta CDR3 across 54 Vbeta and 13 Jbeta was performed with immunoSEQ multiplex PCR. TCRdb itself ran the immunoSEQ multiplex PCR reads through MiXCR, one entry per CDR3 protein. The sample lists 150,000 to 200,000 distinct CDR3 sequences; around 90% were seen once.

The material sequenced was CD4+ T cells from PBMCs. The rearrangement links TRBV20-1 to TRBJ2-3; 7 bases map to TRBD2. This receptor was identified in a human donor in good health. The CDR3 DNA is TGCAGTGCTTTCATGTCTGGACTAGGAACAGATACGCAGTATTTT. Its translation: CSAFMSGLGTDTQYF.